This entry lists 26 T cell receptor beta chains sequenced from one sample in a study. TCRdb reprocessed the RT-PCR reads with MiXCR, giving one entry per CDR3 protein. This repertoire shows about 680,000 distinct CDR3 sequences, approximately 15% found once; its top ten account for roughly 3.9%. What was sequenced was memory CD4+ T cells from blood. These receptors were obtained from a female donor in good health, serving as a healthy control.

Ten or more counts support this clonotype. The chain employs TRBV4-3 and TRBJ2-2; the D gene could be TRBD1 or TRBD2 (6 bases each). The CDR3 covers 15 residues. The V end lost 4 bases, the J end lost 0 bases, and 9 bases lay between the germline ends. Germline CDR1 LGHNA, CDR2 YSLEER. CDR3 amino acids: CASSRGATNTGELFF. In DNA, the CDR3 is TGCGCCAGCAGCCGGGGGGCTACGAACACCGGGGAGCTGTTTTTT.

The chain has TRBV20-1 and TRBJ2-5; D may be TRBD1 (6 bases). CDR1 and CDR2 from the germline V gene are DFQATT and SNEGSKA (reference sequence). V was pared by 5 bases and J by 1 base, with 17 bases between. The CDR3 length is 15 residues. CDR3: CSAEAPGQFQETQYF. CDR3 nucleotides: TGCAGTGCTGAAGCCCCCGGACAGTTCCAAGAGACCCAGTACTTC.

Regarding this clonotype: The junction shows a germline mismatch at one end, possibly a read error. The chain employs TRBV7-7 and TRBJ1-3; D possibly corresponds to TRBD1 (6 bases). Germline CDR1 SSHAT, CDR2 FNYEAQ (reference sequence). The CDR3 contains 16 residues. The CDR3 loop is CASSLAPGAVGNTIYF. The CDR3 nucleotides are TGTGCTAGCAGCTTAGCTCCGGGGGCAGTTGGAAACACCATATATTTT.

V and J are TRBV7-2 and TRBJ2-1; 7 bases match TRBD1. The CDR3 consists of 13 residues. V was clipped by 0 bases and J by 8 bases; unmatched bases: 1. Germline lookup yields CDR1 SGHTA and CDR2 FQGNSA. CDR3: CASSLAGGHEQFF. The CDR3 nucleotides read TGTGCCAGCAGCTTAGCAGGGGGCCATGAGCAGTTCTTC. The variable domain in full, completed from reference TRBV7-2 and TRBJ2-1, reads GAGVSQSPSNKVTEKGKDVELRCDPISGHTALYWYRQSLGQGLEFLIYFQGNSAPDKSGLPSDRFSAERTGGSVSTLTIQRTQQEDSAVYLCASSLAGGHEQFFGPGTRLTVL.

CDR3 nucleotides: TGCGCCAGCAGCTCACCCGGACAGGAGGGGTTTGAGCAGTTCTTC. Its translation: CASSSPGQEGFEQFF. The rearrangement uses TRBV5-1 and TRBJ2-1; a weak D match, TRBD1 (7 bases). Germline V gene data show CDR1 as SGHRS and CDR2 as YFSETQ. The V gene lost 3 bases and the J gene lost 9 bases, with 19 bases spanning the gap. This CDR3 comprises 15 residues. Together with reference TRBV5-1 and TRBJ2-1, the CDR3 gives the full variable domain: KAGVTQTPRYLIKTRGQQVTLSCSPISGHRSVSWYQQTPGQGLQFLFEYFSETQRNKGNFPGRFSGRQFSNSRSEMNVSTLELGDSALYLCASSSPGQEGFEQFFGPGTRLTVL.

This clonotype was seen at least ten times. This chain uses TRBV6-6 with TRBJ1-2, with 7 bases fitting TRBD1. The CDR3 extends over 14 amino acids. The V segment lost 7 bases and the J segment 4 bases; nucleotides outside the gene matches: 9. Germline V gene data show CDR1 as MNHNY and CDR2 as SVGAGI (reference sequence). The CDR3 bases are TGTGCCAGCACTGCACAGGGGATGGGCTATGGCTACACCTTC. Translating it yields CASTAQGMGYGYTF.

The rearrangement uses TRBV14 and TRBJ2-4, with D perhaps matching TRBD1 or TRBD2 (5 bases each). The germline V and J ends were trimmed by 0 bases and 7 bases, with 7 bases remaining between them. The CDR3 extends over 13 amino acids. Per the germline V gene, CDR1 is SGHDN and CDR2 is FVKESK. CDR3 sequence: CASSQDWGNIQYF. The CDR3 DNA reads as TGTGCCAGCAGCCAAGATTGGGGGAACATTCAGTACTTC.

This clonotype was found many times. V and J are TRBV15 and TRBJ2-7; 12 bases align to TRBD1. V lost 4 bases to trimming and J lost 7 bases; unmatched junction nucleotides: 5. The CDR3 is made up of 14 amino acids. CDR1 is LNHNV and CDR2 is YYDKDF in the germline V gene (reference sequence). Here the CDR3 DNA reads TGTGCCACCAGCAAGGGGACAGGGGGCTGGGAGCAGTACTTC. It yields the protein CATSKGTGGWEQYF.

This chain joins TRBV6-5 and TRBJ1-1; D is perhaps TRBD1 (5 bases). The CDR3 runs 12 residues. Trimming took off 7 bases at V and 5 bases at J, with 11 bases between the two ends. Germline assignment: CDR1 MNHEY and CDR2 SVGAGI. CDR3 DNA: TGTGCCAGCACCGGATCAGGGACTGAAGCTTTCTTT. This translates into CASTGSGTEAFF.

CDR3 bases: TGTGCCACCAGTGATTCTGGGACAGGGGGATACTATGGCTACACCTTC. It is translated as CATSDSGTGGYYGYTF. The chain carries TRBV24-1 and TRBJ1-2; TRBD1 matches at 11 bases. This CDR3 has 16 residues. Germline trimming cut 2 bases from V and 3 bases from J; bases unmatched to any gene: 4. Germline CDR1 is KGHDR and CDR2 is SFDVKD.

The gene calls are TRBV18 and TRBJ1-4; D ambiguous. The ends were cut back, 3 bases at V and 0 bases at J, with 14 bases in the middle. The CDR3 loop spans 17 amino acids. The germline gives CDR1 KGHSH, CDR2 LQKENI. CDR3 in amino acids: CASSPEIPRATNEKLFF. The CDR3 nucleotides read TGTGCCAGCTCACCGGAGATACCACGGGCAACTAATGAAAAACTGTTTTTT.

This clonotype was seen a few times. The gene calls are TRBV20-1 and TRBJ1-1; no firm D call. This CDR3 spans 14 amino acids. The ends were cut back, 3 bases at V and 3 bases at J, with 14 bases in the middle. The germline V gene encodes CDR1 DFQATT and CDR2 SNEGSKA (reference sequence). The CDR3 region has the DNA TGCAGTGCTAGTATTCCTTGGGTGGACACTGAAGCTTTCTTT. Translated, it gives CSASIPWVDTEAFF.

V is TRBV6-2 or TRBV6-3 and J is TRBJ2-1; maybe TRBD2 (6 bases). V shed 2 bases and J shed 9 bases, with 17 bases lying between them. Per germline, CDR1 MNHEY and CDR2 SVGEGT. The CDR3 contains 15 residues. CDR3 DNA sequence: TGTGCCAGCAGTTACCCTCTGGTGCGGGAAGGTGAGCAGTTCTTC. Translation: CASSYPLVREGEQFF.

This clonotype was observed a handful of times. The chain recombines TRBV20-1 with TRBJ2-2, with 15 bases that match TRBD2. Per germline, CDR1 DFQATT and CDR2 SNEGSKA (reference sequence). This CDR3 region has 15 residues. J was trimmed by 13 bases and V by 5 bases; bases with no gene match: 11. Here the CDR3 reads CSARSRTSGRVGLFF. The DNA for the CDR3 is TGCAGTGCTCGAAGCCGGACTAGCGGGAGGGTCGGGCTGTTTTTT.

The chain combines TRBV5-1 with TRBJ2-2; D ambiguous. Germline V gives CDR1 SGHRS, CDR2 YFSETQ. Trimming stripped 4 bases from V and 2 bases from J, with 15 bases between. The CDR3 spans 16 residues. CDR3 protein: CASSVRTSPNTGELFF. In DNA form, the CDR3 reads TGCGCCAGCAGCGTACGCACAAGTCCTAACACCGGGGAGCTGTTTTTT.

The chain is built from TRBV20-1 and TRBJ2-7; D is possibly TRBD1 (6 bases). The CDR3 is made up of 17 amino acids. Trimming removed 1 base from V and 1 base from J, with 20 bases in between. Germline V gene sequence: CDR1 DFQATT, CDR2 SNEGSKA (reference sequence). The CDR3 loop is CSARGPGRDTTSYEQYF. Written as DNA, the CDR3 is TGCAGTGCTAGAGGGCCGGGTAGGGACACAACATCCTACGAGCAGTACTTC.

The sample holds many counts of this clonotype. V usage is TRBV29-1 and J usage is TRBJ2-2; D unresolved. This CDR3 is 11 amino acids long. Germline assignment: CDR1 SQVTM and CDR2 ANQGSEA. The V end lost 6 bases, the J end lost 4 bases, and 6 bases lay between the germline ends. CDR3 region: CSVTVTGELFF. CDR3 sequence (DNA): TGCAGCGTAACTGTCACCGGGGAGCTGTTTTTT.

This clonotype was seen many times. This sequence joins TRBV7-8 and TRBJ1-1; no reliable D call. Trimming took off 3 bases at V and 1 base at J, with 6 bases between the two ends. Germline V gene sequence: CDR1 SGHVS, CDR2 FQNEAQ. The CDR3 sequence is 13 residues long. DNA of the CDR3: TGTGCCAGCAGCTTGCAATGGAACACTGAAGCTTTCTTT. Amino acids: CASSLQWNTEAFF.

The rearrangement uses TRBV5-1 and TRBJ1-2; D call uncertain. Germline CDR1 SGHRS, CDR2 YFSETQ. This CDR3 region has 14 residues. Trimming took off 4 bases at V and 1 base at J, with 11 bases between the two ends. The CDR3, as DNA: TGCGCCAGCAGCCAAACCACACTTAACTATGGCTACACCTTC. Its protein product is CASSQTTLNYGYTF.

This chain uses TRBV7-2 with TRBJ2-3; TRBD1 matches at 7 bases. This CDR3 contains 15 residues. The junction had 6 bases not matched to a gene; V was cut back by 6 bases and J by 0 bases. Germline loops: CDR1 SGHTA, CDR2 FQGNSA. CDR3 sequence (DNA): TGTGCCAGCAGACTCCTACAGGGGAGCACAGATACGCAGTATTTT. Encoded protein: CASRLLQGSTDTQYF.

The chain links TRBV5-6 to TRBJ2-2, with 14 bases matching TRBD2. Germline V gene sequence: CDR1 SGHDT, CDR2 YYEEEE. CDR3 length: 17 residues. V lost 2 bases, J lost 7 bases, and 7 bases stayed unmatched. CDR3 bases: TGTGCCAGCAGCTTCGGGACTAGCGGGAGAAACGGCGGGGAGCTGTTTTTT. Residues: CASSFGTSGRNGGELFF.

This clonotype was recorded only once. The rearrangement joins TRBV5-1 to TRBJ2-3; TRBD1 agrees at 12 bases. The V gene end was trimmed by 4 bases and the J gene end by 0 bases; junction bases not matched to a gene: 9. Germline CDR1 is SGHRS and CDR2 is YFSETQ. There are 18 residues in the CDR3. The CDR3 loop is CASSPGQGASPSTDTQYF. The CDR3 bases are TGCGCCAGCAGCCCGGGACAGGGGGCCTCCCCTAGCACAGATACGCAGTATTTT.

V usage is TRBV20-1 and J usage is TRBJ2-5; 15 bases align to TRBD2. Trimming cost V 7 bases and J 2 bases; bases outside gene matches: 8. The CDR3 contains 16 residues. CDR1 and CDR2 (germline): DFQATT, SNEGSKA (reference sequence). CDR3 amino acids: CSDTGTSGRSQETQYF. The CDR3 DNA is TGCAGTGATACCGGGACTAGCGGGAGGAGTCAAGAGACCCAGTACTTC.

This clonotype came up a few times. V and J are TRBV20-1 and TRBJ1-5; D possibly corresponds to TRBD1 (5 bases). Trimming stripped 3 bases from V and 5 bases from J, with 17 bases between. Per the germline V gene, CDR1 is DFQATT and CDR2 is SNEGSKA (reference sequence). This CDR3 region has 15 residues. In DNA, the CDR3 is TGCAGTGCTAGTCGGTGGAACCAGGGAGATCAGCCCCAGCATTTT. Its translation: CSASRWNQGDQPQHF.

The V and J genes are TRBV7-3 and TRBJ2-1, with 7 bases that match TRBD1. CDR1 SGHTA and CDR2 FQGTGA come from the germline V gene. The CDR3 sequence is 13 residues long. V was clipped by 8 bases and J by 11 bases; unmatched bases: 12. The CDR3 is CASSQGPPMKQFF. DNA for the CDR3: TGTGCCAGCTCACAGGGGCCACCAATGAAGCAGTTCTTC.

This clonotype came up a few times. The conserved final phenylalanine or tryptophan is absent from the CDR3, which likely points to a read error. No DNA is shown, since the ends of the CDR3 on it are uncertain; the CDR3 is the one TCRdb lists. J is TRBJ2-2 and V is TRBV18; the table's D call TRBD2 went unverified against the DNA. Counting both end residues, the CDR3 totals 8 amino acids. Per the germline V gene, CDR1 is KGHSH and CDR2 is LQKENI. CDR3 sequence reads: CASSPPAG.